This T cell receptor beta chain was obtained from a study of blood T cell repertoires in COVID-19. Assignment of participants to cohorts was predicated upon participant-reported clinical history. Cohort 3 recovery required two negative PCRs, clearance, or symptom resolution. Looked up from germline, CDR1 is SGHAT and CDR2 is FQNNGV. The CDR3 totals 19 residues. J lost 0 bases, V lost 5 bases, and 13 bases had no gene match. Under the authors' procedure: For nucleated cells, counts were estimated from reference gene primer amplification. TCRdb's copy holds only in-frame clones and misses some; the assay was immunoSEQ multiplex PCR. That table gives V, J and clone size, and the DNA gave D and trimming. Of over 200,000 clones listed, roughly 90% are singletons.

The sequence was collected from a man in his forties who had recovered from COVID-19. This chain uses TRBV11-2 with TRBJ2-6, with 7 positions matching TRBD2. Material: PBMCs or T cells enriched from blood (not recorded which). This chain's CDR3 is CASSPGGRTQSSGANVLTF. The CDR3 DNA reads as TGTGCCAGCAGCCCCGGCGGGAGAACACAGAGCTCTGGGGCCAACGTCCTGACTTTC.